This is a list of T cell receptor beta chains from one sample in a study of regulatory T cells in long-lasting Graves disease. TCRdb ran MiXCR on the multiplex PCR reads and lists one entry per CDR3 protein. The sample contains around 510,000 distinct CDR3 sequences, about a fifth of which appear only once. This material consisted of peripheral blood mononuclear cells (PBMCs), taken when the disease was refractory, from a patient treated with antithyroid drugs. The receptors come from a female donor with Graves disease. Both conserved end residues are part of each CDR3. Each record gives: clone size, V gene, D gene, J gene, CDR3 protein, CDR3 DNA. A D gene is named only where the DNA matches it firmly. Part of the rows lack a size; the others show once, few, many or a class for expanded clones.

clone size: -; V gene: TRBV6-2/TRBV6-3; D gene: -; J gene: TRBJ1-1; CDR3 protein: CASSMTQNAEAFF; CDR3 DNA: TGTGCCAGCAGTATGACACAGAACGCTGAAGCTTTCTTT
clone size: many; V gene: TRBV11-2; D gene: -; J gene: TRBJ1-1; CDR3 protein: CASNHKQGNTEAFF; CDR3 DNA: TGTGCCAGCAACCACAAACAGGGAAACACTGAAGCTTTCTTT
clone size: many; V gene: TRBV28; D gene: -; J gene: TRBJ2-7; CDR3 protein: CASSPSVARRTYEQYF; CDR3 DNA: TGTGCCAGCAGCCCCAGTGTCGCCCGCCGTACCTACGAGCAGTACTTC
clone size: few; V gene: TRBV6-1; D gene: TRBD1; J gene: TRBJ1-3; CDR3 protein: CASKEQGSGNTIYF; CDR3 DNA: TGTGCCAGCAAAGAACAGGGGTCCGGAAACACCATATATTTT
clone size: -; V gene: TRBV28; D gene: -; J gene: TRBJ2-5; CDR3 protein: CASSLRRGTQYF; CDR3 DNA: TGTGCCAGCAGCCTCCGCCGGGGGACCCAGTACTTC
clone size: -; V gene: TRBV7-9; D gene: TRBD2; J gene: TRBJ2-3; CDR3 protein: CATGTSATSTDTQYF; CDR3 DNA: TGTGCCACCGGGACTAGCGCAACTAGCACAGATACGCAGTATTTT
clone size: -; V gene: TRBV28; D gene: TRBD2; J gene: TRBJ2-7; CDR3 protein: CASSLSGGRGEQYF; CDR3 DNA: TGTGCCAGCAGCCTTTCGGGCGGGAGGGGTGAGCAGTACTTC
clone size: few; V gene: TRBV5-1; D gene: -; J gene: TRBJ1-1; CDR3 protein: CPSSSGTSKEEAFF; CDR3 DNA: TGCCCCAGCAGCTCCGGGACATCAAAGGAGGAAGCTTTCTTT
clone size: many; V gene: TRBV20-1; D gene: -; J gene: TRBJ2-7; CDR3 protein: CSARSGTSSYEQYF; CDR3 DNA: TGCAGTGCTCGTTCAGGGACGAGCTCCTACGAGCAGTACTTC
clone size: -; V gene: TRBV5-1; D gene: -; J gene: TRBJ2-7; CDR3 protein: CASRRGYVGADEQYF; CDR3 DNA: TGCGCCAGCAGAAGAGGCTACGTGGGGGCGGACGAGCAGTACTTC
clone size: -; V gene: TRBV30; D gene: -; J gene: TRBJ2-7; CDR3 protein: CAWSVGLAIQYF; CDR3 DNA: TGTGCCTGGAGTGTAGGCCTAGCGATACAGTACTTC
clone size: -; V gene: TRBV19; D gene: TRBD1; J gene: TRBJ2-2; CDR3 protein: CASTRVAGGHRELFF; CDR3 DNA: TGTGCCAGTACCCGGGTGGCAGGGGGCCACCGGGAGCTGTTTTTT
clone size: many; V gene: TRBV28; D gene: TRBD2; J gene: TRBJ2-5; CDR3 protein: CASSDSGSTETQYF; CDR3 DNA: TGTGCCAGCAGTGATAGCGGGAGTACAGAGACCCAGTACTTC
clone size: -; V gene: TRBV9; D gene: -; J gene: TRBJ2-2; CDR3 protein: CASSVADGNTGELFF; CDR3 DNA: TGTGCCAGCAGCGTAGCGGACGGAAACACCGGGGAGCTGTTTTTT
clone size: -; V gene: TRBV7-9; D gene: -; J gene: TRBJ2-5; CDR3 protein: CASSLEGEKTQYF; CDR3 DNA: TGTGCCAGCAGCTTAGAGGGTGAGAAGACCCAGTACTTC
clone size: -; V gene: TRBV7-9; D gene: TRBD1; J gene: TRBJ1-3; CDR3 protein: CASSLGLLTGAGNTIYF; CDR3 DNA: TGTGCCAGCAGCTTAGGGCTCTTGACAGGGGCTGGAAACACCATATATTTT
clone size: -; V gene: TRBV10-2; D gene: -; J gene: TRBJ1-5; CDR3 protein: CASSPVSDNQPQHF; CDR3 DNA: TGCGCCAGCAGCCCAGTCAGCGACAATCAGCCCCAGCATTTT
clone size: -; V gene: TRBV28; D gene: -; J gene: TRBJ2-3; CDR3 protein: CASSHSESRLGTDTQYF; CDR3 DNA: TGTGCCAGCAGTCACTCTGAGTCCCGACTTGGTACAGATACGCAGTATTTT
clone size: few; V gene: TRBV6-1; D gene: -; J gene: TRBJ1-4; CDR3 protein: CASSHGQLGKLFF; CDR3 DNA: TGTGCCAGCAGCCATGGACAGCTCGGAAAACTGTTTTTT
clone size: -; V gene: TRBV20-1; D gene: -; J gene: TRBJ1-5; CDR3 protein: CSAREAGATNQPQHF; CDR3 DNA: TGCAGTGCTAGAGAGGCAGGGGCAACCAATCAGCCCCAGCATTTT
clone size: -; V gene: TRBV6-1; D gene: -; J gene: TRBJ2-2; CDR3 protein: CASSPLPPGPTNTGELFF; CDR3 DNA: TGTGCCAGCAGTCCACTACCCCCGGGACCCACGAACACCGGGGAGCTGTTTTTT
clone size: -; V gene: TRBV20-1; D gene: TRBD2; J gene: TRBJ2-1; CDR3 protein: CSARSGGRALYNEQFF; CDR3 DNA: TGCAGTGCTAGGAGCGGCGGGAGGGCCCTCTACAATGAGCAGTTCTTC
clone size: -; V gene: TRBV9; D gene: -; J gene: TRBJ2-5; CDR3 protein: CASSVGEAHPQETQYF; CDR3 DNA: TGTGCCAGCAGCGTAGGGGAGGCCCACCCCCAAGAGACCCAGTACTTC
clone size: -; V gene: TRBV5-6; D gene: -; J gene: TRBJ2-7; CDR3 protein: CASSLQGSLYEQYF; CDR3 DNA: TGTGCCAGCAGCTTGCAGGGGAGCCTATACGAGCAGTACTTC
clone size: -; V gene: TRBV18; D gene: TRBD2; J gene: TRBJ2-7; CDR3 protein: CASSSGLAELTYEQYF; CDR3 DNA: TGTGCCAGCTCCTCAGGACTAGCGGAGTTAACCTACGAGCAGTACTTC
clone size: few; V gene: TRBV20-1; D gene: TRBD2; J gene: TRBJ2-1; CDR3 protein: CSARDLAGSYNEQFF; CDR3 DNA: TGCAGTGCTAGAGATCTAGCGGGTAGTTACAATGAGCAGTTCTTC
clone size: many; V gene: TRBV6-1; D gene: TRBD1; J gene: TRBJ2-6; CDR3 protein: CASRITGAGANVLTF; CDR3 DNA: TGTGCCAGCAGAATTACAGGGGCTGGGGCCAACGTCCTGACTTTC
clone size: many; V gene: TRBV7-2; D gene: TRBD2; J gene: TRBJ2-2; CDR3 protein: CASSNTGLAATGELFF; CDR3 DNA: TGTGCCAGCAGCAATACGGGACTAGCGGCCACCGGGGAGCTGTTTTTT
clone size: many; V gene: TRBV28; D gene: -; J gene: TRBJ1-5; CDR3 protein: CASSFKGNQPQHF; CDR3 DNA: TGTGCCAGCAGTTTTAAGGGCAATCAGCCCCAGCATTTT
clone size: -; V gene: TRBV5-5; D gene: -; J gene: TRBJ2-4; CDR3 protein: CASSLGGQNIQYF; CDR3 DNA: TGTGCCAGCAGCTTGGGGGGCCAAAACATTCAGTACTTC
clone size: many; V gene: TRBV6-2/TRBV6-3; D gene: -; J gene: TRBJ2-7; CDR3 protein: CASSYSRRPPEQYF; CDR3 DNA: TGTGCCAGCAGTTACTCCAGACGTCCCCCCGAGCAGTACTTC
clone size: many; V gene: TRBV6-1; D gene: TRBD1; J gene: TRBJ2-7; CDR3 protein: CASRDTGTGTYEQYF; CDR3 DNA: TGTGCCAGCAGAGACACCGGGACAGGGACCTACGAGCAGTACTTC
clone size: many; V gene: TRBV6-2/TRBV6-3; D gene: -; J gene: TRBJ2-5; CDR3 protein: CASSYLSDSQETQYF; CDR3 DNA: TGTGCCAGCAGTTACTTGTCGGACAGCCAAGAGACCCAGTACTTC
clone size: many; V gene: TRBV4-1; D gene: TRBD2; J gene: TRBJ2-7; CDR3 protein: CASSPHGQHLTSGPTYEQYF; CDR3 DNA: TGCGCCAGCAGCCCCCACGGCCAACATCTCACTAGCGGGCCTACCTACGAGCAGTACTTC
clone size: many; V gene: TRBV6-1; D gene: -; J gene: TRBJ1-1; CDR3 protein: CASSPVRGTEAFF; CDR3 DNA: TGTGCCAGCAGCCCGGTAAGGGGGACTGAAGCTTTCTTT
clone size: many; V gene: TRBV28; D gene: -; J gene: TRBJ1-5; CDR3 protein: CASSFGGEVQPQHF; CDR3 DNA: TGTGCCAGCAGTTTTGGGGGAGAGGTTCAGCCCCAGCATTTT
clone size: many; V gene: TRBV28; D gene: -; J gene: TRBJ2-5; CDR3 protein: CASSLRGSETQYF; CDR3 DNA: TGTGCCAGCAGTTTGAGGGGGTCTGAGACCCAGTACTTC
clone size: few; V gene: TRBV13; D gene: -; J gene: TRBJ2-3; CDR3 protein: CASSLEYSDTQYF; CDR3 DNA: TGTGCCAGCAGCTTAGAGTATTCAGATACGCAGTATTTT
clone size: -; V gene: TRBV7-2; D gene: -; J gene: TRBJ2-2; CDR3 protein: CAGSFRSRTGELFF; CDR3 DNA: TGTGCCGGCAGCTTCAGGAGTCGGACCGGGGAGCTGTTTTTT
clone size: -; V gene: TRBV6-1; D gene: TRBD1; J gene: TRBJ1-1; CDR3 protein: CASSPWTGGVAEAFF; CDR3 DNA: TGTGCCAGCAGCCCCTGGACAGGGGGTGTTGCTGAAGCTTTCTTT
clone size: -; V gene: TRBV9; D gene: -; J gene: TRBJ2-7; CDR3 protein: CASSVGPSPDEQYF; CDR3 DNA: TGTGCCAGCAGCGTAGGCCCATCGCCGGACGAGCAGTACTTC
clone size: -; V gene: TRBV2; D gene: -; J gene: TRBJ2-7; CDR3 protein: CASSEGHIYEQYF; CDR3 DNA: TGTGCCAGCAGTGAGGGACATATCTACGAGCAGTACTTC
clone size: -; V gene: TRBV20-1; D gene: TRBD2; J gene: TRBJ2-3; CDR3 protein: CSAKVLRLARSTDTQYF; CDR3 DNA: TGCAGTGCTAAGGTCCTTCGACTAGCAAGAAGCACAGATACGCAGTATTTT
clone size: few; V gene: TRBV30; D gene: -; J gene: TRBJ1-5; CDR3 protein: CAWSPGGDQPQHF; CDR3 DNA: TGTGCCTGGAGCCCGGGGGGGGATCAGCCCCAGCATTTT
clone size: many; V gene: TRBV30; D gene: TRBD2; J gene: TRBJ2-2; CDR3 protein: CAWSGAGVTGELFF; CDR3 DNA: TGTGCCTGGAGTGGGGCGGGAGTCACCGGGGAGCTGTTTTTT
clone size: -; V gene: TRBV19; D gene: -; J gene: TRBJ1-4; CDR3 protein: CASSSGGLSNEKLFF; CDR3 DNA: TGTGCCAGTAGTTCCGGGGGTCTCTCTAATGAAAAACTGTTTTTT
clone size: -; V gene: TRBV5-1; D gene: TRBD1; J gene: TRBJ1-4; CDR3 protein: CASSLVGQGLEKLFF; CDR3 DNA: TGCGCCAGCAGCTTGGTCGGACAGGGACTCGAAAAACTGTTTTTT
clone size: -; V gene: TRBV5-1; D gene: TRBD2; J gene: TRBJ2-7; CDR3 protein: CASSFGGRATYEQYF; CDR3 DNA: TGCGCCAGCAGCTTTGGCGGGAGGGCGACCTACGAGCAGTACTTC
clone size: many; V gene: TRBV6-1; D gene: -; J gene: TRBJ2-5; CDR3 protein: CASSEDWGETQYF; CDR3 DNA: TGTGCCAGCAGTGAAGATTGGGGAGAGACCCAGTACTTC
clone size: few; V gene: TRBV20-1; D gene: -; J gene: TRBJ1-6; CDR3 protein: CSAAFLTGRNSPLHF; CDR3 DNA: TGCAGTGCTGCCTTTCTCACAGGGCGAAATTCACCCCTCCACTTT
clone size: many; V gene: TRBV6-1; D gene: -; J gene: TRBJ2-7; CDR3 protein: CASRDVGDGVYEQYF; CDR3 DNA: TGTGCCAGCAGAGACGTCGGGGACGGCGTCTACGAGCAGTACTTC
clone size: -; V gene: TRBV5-4; D gene: TRBD2; J gene: TRBJ2-7; CDR3 protein: CASSLLVNSGKYEQYF; CDR3 DNA: TGTGCCAGCAGCCTACTCGTGAATAGCGGGAAATACGAGCAGTACTTC
clone size: many; V gene: TRBV6-2/TRBV6-3; D gene: -; J gene: TRBJ1-5; CDR3 protein: CASSRPFGPQHF; CDR3 DNA: TGTGCCAGCAGTCGACCATTTGGGCCCCAGCATTTT
clone size: few; V gene: TRBV7-3; D gene: TRBD2; J gene: TRBJ2-5; CDR3 protein: CASSLSGLAGPQETQYF; CDR3 DNA: TGTGCCAGCAGCTTATCGGGACTAGCGGGACCGCAAGAGACCCAGTACTTC